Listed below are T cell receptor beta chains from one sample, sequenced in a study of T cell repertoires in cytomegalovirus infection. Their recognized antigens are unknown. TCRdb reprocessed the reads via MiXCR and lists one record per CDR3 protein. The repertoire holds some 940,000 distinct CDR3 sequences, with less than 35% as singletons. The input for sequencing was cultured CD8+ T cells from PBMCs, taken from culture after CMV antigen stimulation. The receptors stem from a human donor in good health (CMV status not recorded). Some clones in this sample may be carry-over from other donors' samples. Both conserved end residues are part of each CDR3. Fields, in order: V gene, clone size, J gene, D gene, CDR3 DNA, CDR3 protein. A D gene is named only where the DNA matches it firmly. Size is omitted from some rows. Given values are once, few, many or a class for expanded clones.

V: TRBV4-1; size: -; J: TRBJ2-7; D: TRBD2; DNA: TGCGCCAGCAGCCACGCACTTTCTAGCGGCTCGCTCTCCTACGAGCAGTACTTC; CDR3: CASSHALSSGSLSYEQYF
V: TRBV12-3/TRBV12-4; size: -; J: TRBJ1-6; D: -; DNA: TGTGCCAGCAGCCCACCGGGACCGATAGGAGCCCTCCACTTT; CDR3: CASSPPGPIGALHF
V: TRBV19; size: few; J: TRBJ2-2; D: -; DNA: TGTGCCAGTAGTAATTTCGGCAGGGAGAACACCGGGGAGCTGTTTTTT; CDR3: CASSNFGRENTGELFF
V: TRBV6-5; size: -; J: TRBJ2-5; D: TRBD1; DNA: TGTGCCAGCAGTTACGGGCCAGGGGGCATGGAGACCCAGTACTTC; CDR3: CASSYGPGGMETQYF
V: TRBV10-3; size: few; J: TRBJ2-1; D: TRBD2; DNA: TGTGCCATCAGGGCAGGAAGCGGGGGCTACAATGAGCAGTTCTTC; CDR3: CAIRAGSGGYNEQFF
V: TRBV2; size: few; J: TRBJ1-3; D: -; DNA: TGTGCCAGCAGCGGGTCCTTCGACACCATATATTTT; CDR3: CASSGSFDTIYF
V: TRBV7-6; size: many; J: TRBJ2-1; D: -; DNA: TGTGCCAGCAGCTATGAGGGTTACAATGAGCAGTTCTTC; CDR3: CASSYEGYNEQFF
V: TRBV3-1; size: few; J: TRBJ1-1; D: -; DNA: TGTGCCAGCAGCCAAGCGACCAGGGTGACTGAAGCTTTCTTT; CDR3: CASSQATRVTEAFF
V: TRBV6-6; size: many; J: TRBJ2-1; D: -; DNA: TGTGCCAGCAGTTTTCCACACAGGACTGGGAATGAGCAGTTCTTC; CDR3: CASSFPHRTGNEQFF
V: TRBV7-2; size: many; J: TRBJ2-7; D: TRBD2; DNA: TGTGCCAGCAGCGCGGGGGACGGGGGGAGGTGGGGCGAGCAGTACTTC; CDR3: CASSAGDGGRWGEQYF
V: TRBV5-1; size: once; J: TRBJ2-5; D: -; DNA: TGCGCCAGCAGCTTCCCCAAGGGGCAGTACCAAGAGACCCAGTACTTC; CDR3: CASSFPKGQYQETQYF
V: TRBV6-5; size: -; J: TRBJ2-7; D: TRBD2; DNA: TGTGCCAGCAGTTACTCGACTAGCGGGGGGCCCTCTGACGAGCAGTACTTC; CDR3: CASSYSTSGGPSDEQYF
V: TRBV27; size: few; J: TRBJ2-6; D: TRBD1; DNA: TGTGCCAGCAGTTTATATGCAGGGGGAAGGTCTGGGGCCAACGTCCTGACTTTC; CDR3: CASSLYAGGRSGANVLTF
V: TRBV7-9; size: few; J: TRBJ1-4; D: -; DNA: TGTGCCAGCAGCTCCGCCGGGGATTCTAATGAAAAACTGTTTTTT; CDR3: CASSSAGDSNEKLFF
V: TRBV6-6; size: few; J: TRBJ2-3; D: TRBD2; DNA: TGTGCCAGCAGTTACGGTGGGACTAGCGGAGAAAGGTCTAGCACAGATACGCAGTATTTT; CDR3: CASSYGGTSGERSSTDTQYF
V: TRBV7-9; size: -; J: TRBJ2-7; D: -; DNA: TGTGCCAGTGACAGCAGAGCATTTTACGAGCAGTACTTC; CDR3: CASDSRAFYEQYF
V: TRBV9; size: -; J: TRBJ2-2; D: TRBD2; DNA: TGTGCCAGCAGCGTCCCGACTAGCGGGGGGGCCGCGAACACCGGGGAGCTGTTTTTT; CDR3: CASSVPTSGGAANTGELFF
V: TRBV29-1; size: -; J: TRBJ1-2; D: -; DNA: TGCAGCGTTGAAGACAGGAGCCCCTATGGCTACACCTTC; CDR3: CSVEDRSPYGYTF
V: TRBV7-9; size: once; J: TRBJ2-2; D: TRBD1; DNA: TGTGCCAGCAGCTTAGAGACAGGGACCGAGGAGCTGTTTTTT; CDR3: CASSLETGTEELFF
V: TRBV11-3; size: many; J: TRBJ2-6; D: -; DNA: TGTGCCAGCAGCTTAGGGGCAGGGTCCCCCTCTGGGGCCAACGTCCTGACTTTC; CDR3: CASSLGAGSPSGANVLTF
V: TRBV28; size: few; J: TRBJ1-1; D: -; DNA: TGTGCCAGCAGTTTAATTCAGGGGATGAACACTGAAGCTTTCTTT; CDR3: CASSLIQGMNTEAFF
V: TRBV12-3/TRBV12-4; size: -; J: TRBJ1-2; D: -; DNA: TGTGCCAGCAGTCTAAATGTATTTTCCTATGGCTACACCTTC; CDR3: CASSLNVFSYGYTF
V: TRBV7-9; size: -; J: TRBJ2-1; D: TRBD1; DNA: TGTGCCAGCAGCTACCGGACAGGGGGCGTCTACAATGAGCAGTTCTTC; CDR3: CASSYRTGGVYNEQFF
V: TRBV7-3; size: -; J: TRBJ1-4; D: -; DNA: TGTGTCAGCAGCCGCGAGGGGGGAAGCGAAAAACTGTTTTTT; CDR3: CVSSREGGSEKLFF
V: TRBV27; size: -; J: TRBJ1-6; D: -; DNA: TGTGTCAGCAGTGACAACCGGACCCGCTATAATTCACCCCTCCACTTT; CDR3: CVSSDNRTRYNSPLHF
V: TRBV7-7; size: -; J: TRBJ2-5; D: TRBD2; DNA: TGTGCTAGCAGCTTCGGGACTAACCAAGAGACCCAGTACTTC; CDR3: CASSFGTNQETQYF
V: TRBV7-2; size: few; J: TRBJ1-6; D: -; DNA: TGTGCCAGCAGCCCGGACAGTTCACCCCTCCACTTT; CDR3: CASSPDSSPLHF
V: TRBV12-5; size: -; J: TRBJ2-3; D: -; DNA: TGTGCTAGTGGTTTGGTACGCGGGGTCAGCACAGATACGCAGTATTTT; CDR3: CASGLVRGVSTDTQYF
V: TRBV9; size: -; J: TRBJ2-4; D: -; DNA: TGTGCCAGCAGCTTAGGAGGGGGGGCAGACATTCAGTACTTC; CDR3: CASSLGGGADIQYF
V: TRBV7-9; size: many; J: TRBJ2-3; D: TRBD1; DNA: TGTGCCAGCAGCTTTAGGGACAGGCTCACAGATACGCAGTATTTT; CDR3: CASSFRDRLTDTQYF
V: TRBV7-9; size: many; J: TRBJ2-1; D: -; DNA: TGTGCCAGCAGCTTGGACACCCCCCGCAGGGGACGGTCCTACAATGAGCAGTTCTTC; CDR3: CASSLDTPRRGRSYNEQFF
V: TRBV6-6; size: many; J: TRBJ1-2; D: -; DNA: TGTGCCAGCAGTTACCCCTCGCCGGCCACCGGCTACACCTTC; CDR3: CASSYPSPATGYTF
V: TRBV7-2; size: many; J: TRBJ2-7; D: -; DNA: TGTGCCAGCAGCTTAGGCGGGCCTCCAGGTGACTTC; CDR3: CASSLGGPPGDF
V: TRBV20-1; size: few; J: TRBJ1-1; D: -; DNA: TGCAGTGCTAGAGCCTATAGGGATCCTGAAGCTTTCTTT; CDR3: CSARAYRDPEAFF
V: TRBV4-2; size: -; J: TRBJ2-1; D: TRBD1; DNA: TGTGCCAGCAGTCCAGGGGGCCCACCGGGCAATGAGCAGTTCTTC; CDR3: CASSPGGPPGNEQFF
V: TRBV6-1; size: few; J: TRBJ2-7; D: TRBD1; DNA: TGTGCCAGCAGTGCTAAGTACAGGGGAACCTACGAGCAGTACTTC; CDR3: CASSAKYRGTYEQYF
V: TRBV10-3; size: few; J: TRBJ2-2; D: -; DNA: TGTGCCAATAGACAGGACCCGAACACCGGGGAGCTGTTTTTT; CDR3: CANRQDPNTGELFF
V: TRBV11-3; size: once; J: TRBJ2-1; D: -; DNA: TGTGCCAGCAGCCCATCTGACAGCAATTGCAATGAGCAGTTCTTC; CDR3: CASSPSDSNCNEQFF
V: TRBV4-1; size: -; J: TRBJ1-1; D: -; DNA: TGCGCCAGCAGCCAAGATGTACAGGACACTGAAGCTTTCTTT; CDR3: CASSQDVQDTEAFF
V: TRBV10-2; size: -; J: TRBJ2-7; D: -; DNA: TGCGCCAGCAGTGAGTTTGTGGCCTACGAGCAGTACTTC; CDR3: CASSEFVAYEQYF
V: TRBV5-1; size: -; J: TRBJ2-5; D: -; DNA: TGCGCCAGCAGCTCCTCGGACTCGGGAGAGACCCAGTACTTC; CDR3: CASSSSDSGETQYF
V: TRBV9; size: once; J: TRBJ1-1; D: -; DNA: TGTGCCAGCAGCGTTTCAGGGGAAACTGAAGCTTTCTTT; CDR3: CASSVSGETEAFF
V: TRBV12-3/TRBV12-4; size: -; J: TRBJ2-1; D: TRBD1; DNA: TGTGCCAGCACCGAAGACAGGGTCTCCTACAATGAGCAGTTCTTC; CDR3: CASTEDRVSYNEQFF
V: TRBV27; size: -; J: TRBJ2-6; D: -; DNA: TGTGCCAACAGTGGGCCGACGGAAAGCTCTGGGGCCAACGTCCTGACTTTC; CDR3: CANSGPTESSGANVLTF
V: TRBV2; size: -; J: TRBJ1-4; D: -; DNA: TGTGCCAGCAGATGGGAGACCCGGGGTGAAAAACTGTTTTTT; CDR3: CASRWETRGEKLFF
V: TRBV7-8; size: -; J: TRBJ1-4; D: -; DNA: TGTGCCAGCAGCCTCCGGGGCCATAATGAAAAACTGTTTTTT; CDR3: CASSLRGHNEKLFF
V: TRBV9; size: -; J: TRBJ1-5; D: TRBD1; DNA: TGTGCCAGCAGCGTAGAGGGGGACAGTACCAATCAGCCCCAGCATTTT; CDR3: CASSVEGDSTNQPQHF
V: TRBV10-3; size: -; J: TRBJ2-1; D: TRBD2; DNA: TGTGCCATCAGGCAAGGGGGAGCGGGGGGTTCCTACAATGAGCAGTTCTTC; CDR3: CAIRQGGAGGSYNEQFF
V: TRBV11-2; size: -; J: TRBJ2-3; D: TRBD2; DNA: TGTGCCAGCAGCTTCGGGGCGGGGGGGCGAACAGATACGCAGTATTTT; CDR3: CASSFGAGGRTDTQYF
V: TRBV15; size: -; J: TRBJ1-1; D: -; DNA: TGTGCCACCAGCAGTCCTTACACGGGACAAGGGCTTGAAGCTTTCTTT; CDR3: CATSSPYTGQGLEAFF
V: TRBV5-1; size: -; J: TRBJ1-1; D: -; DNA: TGCGCCAGCAGCTTGGCGTGGGTTCGGACTGAAGCTTTCTTT; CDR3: CASSLAWVRTEAFF
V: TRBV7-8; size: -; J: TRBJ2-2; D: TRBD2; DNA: TGTGCCAGCAGCACCGAGACTAGCGGGGGTGGCACCGGGGAGCTGTTTTTT; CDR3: CASSTETSGGGTGELFF
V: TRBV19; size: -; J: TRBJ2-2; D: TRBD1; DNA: TGTGCCAGTAGTGCTCACTTACCGGGACAGGGGGCAACCGGGGAGCTGTTTTTT; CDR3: CASSAHLPGQGATGELFF
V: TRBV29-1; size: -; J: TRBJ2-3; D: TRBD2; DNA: TGCAGCGTCATTGGACTAGCGGGGTTAGATACGCAGTATTTT; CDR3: CSVIGLAGLDTQYF
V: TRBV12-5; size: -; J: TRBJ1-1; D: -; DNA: TGTGCTAGTGGTTTGGGACGGTTCACTGAAGCTTTCTTT; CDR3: CASGLGRFTEAFF
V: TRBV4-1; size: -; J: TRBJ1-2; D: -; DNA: TGCGCCAGCAGACTTGGGACACTCTCTTCTAACTATGGCTACACCTTC; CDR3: CASRLGTLSSNYGYTF
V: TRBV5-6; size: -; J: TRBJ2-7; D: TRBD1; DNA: TGTGCCAGCACCTTTGGGGGACAGGGGGCCTACGAGCAGTACTTC; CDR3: CASTFGGQGAYEQYF
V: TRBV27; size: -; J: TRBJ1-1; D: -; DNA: TGTGCCAGCAGTTTTGAAGGGGCTCTTGAAGCTTTCTTT; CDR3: CASSFEGALEAFF